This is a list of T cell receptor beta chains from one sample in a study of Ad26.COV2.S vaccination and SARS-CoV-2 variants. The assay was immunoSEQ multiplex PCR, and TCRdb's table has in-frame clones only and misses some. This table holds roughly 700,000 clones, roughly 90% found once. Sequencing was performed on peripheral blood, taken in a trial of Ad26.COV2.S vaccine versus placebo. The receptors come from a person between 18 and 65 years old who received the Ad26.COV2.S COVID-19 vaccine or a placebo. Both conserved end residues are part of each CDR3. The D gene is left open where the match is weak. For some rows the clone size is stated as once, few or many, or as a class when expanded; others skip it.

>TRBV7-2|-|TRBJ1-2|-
TGTGCCAGCAGCTTACTGGACGGAGGGCACCCAATAACTGGCTACACCTTC
CASSLLDGGHPITGYTF
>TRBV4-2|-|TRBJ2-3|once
TGTGCCAGCAGCCAAGGGTGGACAGATACGCAGTATTTT
CASSQGWTDTQYF
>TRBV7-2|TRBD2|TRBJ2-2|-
TGTGCCAGCAGCTTGACTAGCGGGATACGCACCGGGGAGCTGTTTTTT
CASSLTSGIRTGELFF
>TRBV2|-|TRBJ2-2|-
TGTGCCACCGTGGCATCGACCGGGGAGCTGTTTTTT
CATVASTGELFF
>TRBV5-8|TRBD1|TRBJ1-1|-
TGTGCCAGCAGCTTGGTTCAGGGGGTAATGAACACTGAAGCTTTCTTT
CASSLVQGVMNTEAFF
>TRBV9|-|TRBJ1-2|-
TGTGCCAGCAGCGTAGGGGTCTATGGCTACACCTTC
CASSVGVYGYTF
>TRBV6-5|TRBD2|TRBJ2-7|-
TGTGCCAGCAGTTACGATCCTAGCGGGAGCTCCTACGAGCAGTACTTC
CASSYDPSGSSYEQYF
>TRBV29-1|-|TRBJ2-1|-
TGCAGCGTTACAGGGATTAAATACAATGAGCAGTTCTTC
CSVTGIKYNEQFF
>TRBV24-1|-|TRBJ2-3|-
TGTGCCACCAGTGATTTGTGGGAGTTCGAGGGCACAGATACGCAGTATTTT
CATSDLWEFEGTDTQYF
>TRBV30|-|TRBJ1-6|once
TGTGCCTGTCCTAGACAGCGCTATAATTCACCCCTCCACTTT
CACPRQRYNSPLHF
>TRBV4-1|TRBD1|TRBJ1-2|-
TGCGCCAGCAGCCAAGATCGAGGGGGCGGATATGGCTACACCTTC
CASSQDRGGGYGYTF
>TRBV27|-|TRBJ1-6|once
TGTGCCAGCAGGCAGGGTACCGTAAATTCACCCCTCCACTTT
CASRQGTVNSPLHF
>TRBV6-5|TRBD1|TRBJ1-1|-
TGTGCCAGCACCAAAGACAGGGGGAAGACTGAAGCTTTCTTT
CASTKDRGKTEAFF
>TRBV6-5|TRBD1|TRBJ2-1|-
TGTGCCAGCAGTAACCGGGACAGGGTAAGCAATGAGCAGTTCTTC
CASSNRDRVSNEQFF
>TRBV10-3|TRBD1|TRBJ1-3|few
TGTGCCATCACCACCAAACAGGGGGCCAGTGGAAACACCATATATTTT
CAITTKQGASGNTIYF
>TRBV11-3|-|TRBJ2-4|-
TGTGCCAGCAGCTTAAGGTACCGGATGCCGTACGGTCAGTACTTC
CASSLRYRMPYGQYF
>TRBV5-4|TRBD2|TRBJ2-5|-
TGTGCCAGCAGCTTCGGCGGGAGGGCCAGAGAGACCCAGTACTTC
CASSFGGRARETQYF
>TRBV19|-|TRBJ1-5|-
TGTGCCAGTAGTAAAAGGTTCAATCAGCCCCAGCATTTT
CASSKRFNQPQHF
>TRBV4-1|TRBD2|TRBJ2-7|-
TGCGCCAGCAGCCAGGCCGGGACTAGCGGGGTTTCCTCCTACGAGCAGTACTTC
CASSQAGTSGVSSYEQYF